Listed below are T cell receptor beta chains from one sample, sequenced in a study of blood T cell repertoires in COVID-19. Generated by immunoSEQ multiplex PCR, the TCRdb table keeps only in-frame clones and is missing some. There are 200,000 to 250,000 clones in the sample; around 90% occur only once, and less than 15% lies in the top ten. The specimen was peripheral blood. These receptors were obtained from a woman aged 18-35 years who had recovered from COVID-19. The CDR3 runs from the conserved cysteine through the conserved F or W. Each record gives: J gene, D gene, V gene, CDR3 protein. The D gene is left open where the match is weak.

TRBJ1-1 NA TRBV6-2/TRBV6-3 CASSSSPRGARNPLTEAFF
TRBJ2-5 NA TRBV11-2 CASSLNAGAGETQYF
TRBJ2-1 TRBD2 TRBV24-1 CATSDRGLAGSYEQFF
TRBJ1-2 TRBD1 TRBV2 CASRATGGYGYTF
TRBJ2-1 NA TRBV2 CASRLATVHEQFF
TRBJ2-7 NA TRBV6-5 CASTTGSTYEQYF
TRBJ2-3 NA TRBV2 CASSDGVAASTDTQYF
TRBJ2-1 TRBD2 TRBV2 CASRESLADSYNEQFF
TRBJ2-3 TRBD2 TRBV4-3 CASSLSGSGADTQYF
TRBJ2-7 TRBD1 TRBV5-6 CASSFGTGDEQYF
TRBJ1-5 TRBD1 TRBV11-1 CASSLRTGAQWPQHF
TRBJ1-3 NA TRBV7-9 CASSLRGGAKSGNTIYF
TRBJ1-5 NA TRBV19 CASRGQGSNQPQHF
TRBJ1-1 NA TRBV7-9 CASSLGLTAATEAFF
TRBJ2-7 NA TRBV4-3 CASSQDLIGTSYEQYF
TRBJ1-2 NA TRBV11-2 CASSRDMTPDGYTF
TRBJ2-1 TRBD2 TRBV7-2 CASSFSGLAEFF
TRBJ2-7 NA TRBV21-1 CASSSDTGEYEQYF
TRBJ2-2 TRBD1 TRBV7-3 CASSPRQGANTGELFF
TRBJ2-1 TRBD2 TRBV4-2 CASSQPTLTSGVNEQFF
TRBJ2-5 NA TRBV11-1 CASSRPGRGETQYF
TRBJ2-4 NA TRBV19 CAKVVTGRRYIQYF
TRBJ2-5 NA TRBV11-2 CASSLEFRETQYF
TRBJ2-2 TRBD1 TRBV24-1 CATSSTTGQPTGELFF
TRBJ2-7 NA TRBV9 CASSVVPGGPYEQYF
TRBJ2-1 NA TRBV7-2 CASSLITVYNEQFF
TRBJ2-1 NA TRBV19 CASSKPHYLENEQFF
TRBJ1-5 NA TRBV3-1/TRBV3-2 CASSQGYGYQPQHF
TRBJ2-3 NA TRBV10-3 CAISELPGDTQYF
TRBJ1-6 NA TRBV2 CASTPDSSYNSPLHF
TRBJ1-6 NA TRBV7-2 CASSQITPTLHF
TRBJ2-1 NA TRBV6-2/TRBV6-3 CASSYTTGNEQFF
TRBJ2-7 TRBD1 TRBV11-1 CASSLEADRDSHEQYF
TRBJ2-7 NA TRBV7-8 CASSASRAGRAYEQYF
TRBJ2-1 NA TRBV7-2 CASSLTREGFDEQFF
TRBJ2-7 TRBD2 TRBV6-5 CASSYSWGGPYEQYF
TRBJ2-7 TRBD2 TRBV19 CASSPRPRGSSDEQYF
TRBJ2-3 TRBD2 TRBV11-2 CASSLGTSGATDTQYF
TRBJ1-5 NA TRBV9 CASSAQATTATYQPQHF
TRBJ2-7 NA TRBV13 CASSSQGYEQYF
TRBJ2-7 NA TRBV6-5 CASNPRGTHGYEQYF
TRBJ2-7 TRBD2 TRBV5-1 CASSSGTSAYYEQYF
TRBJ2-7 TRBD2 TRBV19 CASSLSPSGSYEQYF
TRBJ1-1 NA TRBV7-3 CASRSRPEQYQPNTEAFF
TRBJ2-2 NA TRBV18 CASSPAPLLNTGELFF
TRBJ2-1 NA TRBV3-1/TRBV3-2 CASSRGGSYNEQFF
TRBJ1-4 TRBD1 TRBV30 CAWSADRGEEKLFF
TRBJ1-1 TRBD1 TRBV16 CASRRDSEAFF
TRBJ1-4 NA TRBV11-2 CASSPRVGTTNEKLFF
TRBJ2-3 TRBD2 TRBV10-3 CAISGSSTDTQYF
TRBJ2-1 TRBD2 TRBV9 CASSVAQRGYNEQFF
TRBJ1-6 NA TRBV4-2 CASSPSGYDYNSPLHF
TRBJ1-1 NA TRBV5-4 CASSLAPDSEAFF
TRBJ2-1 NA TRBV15 CATSRGQSSYNEQFF
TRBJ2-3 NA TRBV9 CASSPDVGRGTDTQYF